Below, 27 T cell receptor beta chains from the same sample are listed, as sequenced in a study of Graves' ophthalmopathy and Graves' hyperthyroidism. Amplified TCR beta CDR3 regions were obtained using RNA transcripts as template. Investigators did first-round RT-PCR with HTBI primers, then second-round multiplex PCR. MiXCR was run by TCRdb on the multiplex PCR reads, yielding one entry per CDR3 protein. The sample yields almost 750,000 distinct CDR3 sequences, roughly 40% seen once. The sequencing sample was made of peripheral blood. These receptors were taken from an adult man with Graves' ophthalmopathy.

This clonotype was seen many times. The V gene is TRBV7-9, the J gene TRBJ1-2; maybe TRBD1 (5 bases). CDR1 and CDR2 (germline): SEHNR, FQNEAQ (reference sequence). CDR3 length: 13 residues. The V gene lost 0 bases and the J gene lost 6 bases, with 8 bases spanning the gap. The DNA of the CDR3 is TGTGCCAGCAGCTTAGCGGGGACGGATGGCTACACCTTC. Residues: CASSLAGTDGYTF.

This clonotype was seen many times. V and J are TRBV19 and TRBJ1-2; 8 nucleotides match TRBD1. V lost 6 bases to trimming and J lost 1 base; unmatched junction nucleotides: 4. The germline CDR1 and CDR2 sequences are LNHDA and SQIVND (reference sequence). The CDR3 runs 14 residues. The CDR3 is CASSQGQVNYGYTF. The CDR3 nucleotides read TGTGCCAGTAGCCAGGGACAGGTTAACTATGGCTACACCTTC.

CDR3 residues: CATSRSTSSTNEKLFF. CDR3 nucleotide sequence: TGTGCCACCAGCAGATCGACCTCTTCAACTAATGAAAAACTGTTTTTT. This rearrangement joins TRBV15 to TRBJ1-4; D is unresolved. Deletions cut 2 bases from V and 0 bases from J, with 10 bases between. The CDR3 has 16 amino acids. In germline, CDR1 is LNHNV, CDR2 YYDKDF (reference sequence). The full variable domain, rest sourced from reference TRBV15 and TRBJ1-4, is DAMVIQNPRYQVTQFGKPVTLSCSQTLNHNVMYWYQQKSSQAPKLLFHYYDKDFNNEADTPDNFQSRRPNTSFCFLDIRSPGLGDTAMYLCATSRSTSSTNEKLFFGSGTQLSVL.

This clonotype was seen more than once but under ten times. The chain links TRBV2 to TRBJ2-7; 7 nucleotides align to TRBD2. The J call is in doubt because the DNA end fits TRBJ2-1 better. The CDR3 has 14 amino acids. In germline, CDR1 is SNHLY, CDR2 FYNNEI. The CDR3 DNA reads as TGTGCCAGCAGTCGGGACTATCAAAACAATGAGCAGTTCTTC. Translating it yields CASSRDYQNNEQFF.

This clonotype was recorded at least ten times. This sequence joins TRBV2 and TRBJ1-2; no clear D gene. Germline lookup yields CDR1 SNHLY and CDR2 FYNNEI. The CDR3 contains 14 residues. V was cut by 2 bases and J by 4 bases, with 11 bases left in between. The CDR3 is CASSENSPLYGYTF. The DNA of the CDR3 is TGTGCCAGCAGTGAAAACAGCCCTCTCTATGGCTACACCTTC.

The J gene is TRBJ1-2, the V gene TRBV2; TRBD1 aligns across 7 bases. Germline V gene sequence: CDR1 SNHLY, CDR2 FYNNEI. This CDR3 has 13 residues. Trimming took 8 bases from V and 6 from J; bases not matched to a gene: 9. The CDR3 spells CASPSGTVHGYTF. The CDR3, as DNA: TGTGCCAGCCCTTCCGGGACAGTCCATGGCTACACCTTC.

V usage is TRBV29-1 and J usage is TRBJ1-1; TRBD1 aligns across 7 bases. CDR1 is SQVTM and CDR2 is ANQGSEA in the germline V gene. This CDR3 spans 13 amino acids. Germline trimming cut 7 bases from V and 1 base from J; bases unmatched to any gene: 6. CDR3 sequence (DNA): TGCAGCGGAACCCAGGGGGGGAACACTGAAGCTTTCTTT. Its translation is CSGTQGGNTEAFF. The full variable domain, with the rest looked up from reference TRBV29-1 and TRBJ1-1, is SAVISQKPSRDICQRGTSLTIQCQVDSQVTMMFWYRQQPGQSLTLIATANQGSEATYESGFVIDKFPISRPNLTFSTLTVSNMSPEDSSIYLCSGTQGGNTEAFFGQGTRLTVV.

In DNA form, the CDR3 reads TGTGCCAGCAGCTCGGGACCGGGGGCGTATGAAAAACTGTTTTTT. This translates into CASSSGPGAYEKLFF. The genes are TRBV7-9 and TRBJ1-4, with D maybe TRBD1 (6 bases). This CDR3 has 15 amino acids. Between the trimmed V and J ends, which lost 4 bases and 6 bases, there was a span of 15 bases. From germline, CDR1 is SEHNR and CDR2 FQNEAQ (reference sequence). Full variable domain (outside the CDR3, taken from reference TRBV7-9 and TRBJ1-4): DTGVSQNPRHKITKRGQNVTFRCDPISEHNRLYWYRQTLGQGPEFLTYFQNEAQLEKSRLLSDRFSAERPKGSFSTLEIQRTEQGDSAMYLCASSSGPGAYEKLFFGSGTQLSVL.

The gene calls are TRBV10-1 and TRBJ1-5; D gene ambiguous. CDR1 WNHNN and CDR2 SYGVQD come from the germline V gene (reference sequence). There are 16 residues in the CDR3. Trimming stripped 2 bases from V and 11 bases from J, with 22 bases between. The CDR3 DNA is TGCGCCAGCAGTGAGAAGCATATTGCGGGGTCCGTGGCCCAGCATTTT. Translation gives CASSEKHIAGSVAQHF.

The CDR3 protein is CASSGIPDRHGYTF. As DNA, the CDR3 is TGTGCCAGCAGCGGAATACCGGACCGCCATGGCTACACCTTC. The chain uses TRBV7-9 and TRBJ1-2; D gene uncertain. The V and J ends lost 5 bases and 6 bases respectively, with 16 bases between them. Germline V CDR1 and CDR2: SEHNR, FQNEAQ (reference sequence). This CDR3 region has 14 residues.

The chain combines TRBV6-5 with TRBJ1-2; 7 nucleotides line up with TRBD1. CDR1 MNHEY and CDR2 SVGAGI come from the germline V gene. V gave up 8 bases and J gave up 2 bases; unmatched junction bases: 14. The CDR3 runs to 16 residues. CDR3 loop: CASCKTGPHSNYGYTF. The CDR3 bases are TGTGCCAGCTGCAAGACAGGGCCGCATTCCAACTATGGCTACACCTTC.

The CDR3 nucleotides are TGCAGTGCTAGTCACCCGGGACTAGCGGGGGGGCCTTCCTACGAGCAGTACTTC. Translated, it gives CSASHPGLAGGPSYEQYF. The chain joins TRBV20-1 to TRBJ2-7; 16 bases line up with TRBD2. Germline CDR1 reads DFQATT; CDR2 reads SNEGSKA (reference sequence). CDR3 length equals 18 residues. J was trimmed by 1 base and V by 3 bases; bases with no gene match: 9.

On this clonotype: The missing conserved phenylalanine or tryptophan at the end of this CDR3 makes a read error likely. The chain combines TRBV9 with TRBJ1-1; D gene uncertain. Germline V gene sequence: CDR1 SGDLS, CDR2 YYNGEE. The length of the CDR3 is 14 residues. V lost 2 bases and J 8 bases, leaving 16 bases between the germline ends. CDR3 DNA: TGTGCCAGCAGCGTGACCGCAGAATTCTCCGAAGCTTTCTCT. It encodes CASSVTAEFSEAFS.

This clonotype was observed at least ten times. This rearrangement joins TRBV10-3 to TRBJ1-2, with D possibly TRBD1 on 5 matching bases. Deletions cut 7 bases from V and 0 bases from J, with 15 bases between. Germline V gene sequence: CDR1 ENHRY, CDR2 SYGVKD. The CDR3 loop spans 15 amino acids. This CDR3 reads CAITNTGSSNYGYTF. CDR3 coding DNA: TGTGCCATCACTAACACAGGATCTTCTAACTATGGCTACACCTTC.

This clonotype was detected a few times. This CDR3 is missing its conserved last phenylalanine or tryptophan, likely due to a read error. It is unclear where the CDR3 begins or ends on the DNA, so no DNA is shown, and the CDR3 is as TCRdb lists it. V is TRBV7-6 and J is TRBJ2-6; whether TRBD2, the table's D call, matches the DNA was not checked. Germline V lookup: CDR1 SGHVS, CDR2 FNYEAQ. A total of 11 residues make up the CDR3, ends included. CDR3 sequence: CASSFGLAGDT.

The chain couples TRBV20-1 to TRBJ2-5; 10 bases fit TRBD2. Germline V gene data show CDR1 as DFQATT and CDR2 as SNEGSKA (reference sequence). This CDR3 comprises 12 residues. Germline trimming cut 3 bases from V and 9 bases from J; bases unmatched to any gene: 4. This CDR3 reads CSARPAGGSQYF. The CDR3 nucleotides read TGCAGTGCTAGGCCAGCGGGGGGGTCCCAGTACTTC.

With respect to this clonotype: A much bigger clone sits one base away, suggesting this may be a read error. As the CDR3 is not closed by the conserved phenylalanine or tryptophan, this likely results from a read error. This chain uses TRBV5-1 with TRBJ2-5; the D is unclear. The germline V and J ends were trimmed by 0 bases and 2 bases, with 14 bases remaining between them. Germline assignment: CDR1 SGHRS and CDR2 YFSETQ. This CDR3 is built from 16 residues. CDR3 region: CASSLATGKGQETQYC. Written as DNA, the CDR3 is TGCGCCAGCAGCTTGGCCACCGGCAAAGGGCAAGAGACCCAGTACTGC.

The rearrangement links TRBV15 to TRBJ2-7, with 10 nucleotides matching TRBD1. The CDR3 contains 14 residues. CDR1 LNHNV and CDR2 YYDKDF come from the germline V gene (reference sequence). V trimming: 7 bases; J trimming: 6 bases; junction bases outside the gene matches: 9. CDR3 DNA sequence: TGTGCCACCACTAACCCGGGACAGGGGCGCGAGCAGTACTTC. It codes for CATTNPGQGREQYF.

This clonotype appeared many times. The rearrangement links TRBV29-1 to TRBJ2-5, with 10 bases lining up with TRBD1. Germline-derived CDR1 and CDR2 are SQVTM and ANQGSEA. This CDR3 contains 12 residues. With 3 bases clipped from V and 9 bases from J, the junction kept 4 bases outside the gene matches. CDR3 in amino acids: CSVEDRGAAQYF. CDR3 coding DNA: TGCAGCGTTGAGGACAGGGGGGCGGCCCAGTACTTC.

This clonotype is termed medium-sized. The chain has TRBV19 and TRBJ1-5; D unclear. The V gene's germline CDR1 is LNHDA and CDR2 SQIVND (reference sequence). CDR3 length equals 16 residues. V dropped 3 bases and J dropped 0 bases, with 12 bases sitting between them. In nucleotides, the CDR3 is TGTGCCAGTAGTATTGGCTGGGCAAATAGCAATCAGCCCCAGCATTTT. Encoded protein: CASSIGWANSNQPQHF.

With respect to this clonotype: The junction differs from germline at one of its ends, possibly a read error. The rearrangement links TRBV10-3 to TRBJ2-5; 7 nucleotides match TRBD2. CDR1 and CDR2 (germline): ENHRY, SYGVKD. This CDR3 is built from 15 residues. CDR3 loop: CASSYRRGYQETQYF. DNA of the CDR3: TGTGCCAGCAGTTACCGGCGGGGGTACCAAGAGACCCAGTACTTC.

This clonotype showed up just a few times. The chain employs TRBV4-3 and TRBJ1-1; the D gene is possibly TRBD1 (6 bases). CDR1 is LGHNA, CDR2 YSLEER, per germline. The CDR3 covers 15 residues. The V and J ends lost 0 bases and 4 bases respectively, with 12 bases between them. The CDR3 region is CASSQETGRGTEAFF. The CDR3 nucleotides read TGCGCCAGCAGCCAAGAAACAGGGAGGGGCACTGAAGCTTTCTTT.

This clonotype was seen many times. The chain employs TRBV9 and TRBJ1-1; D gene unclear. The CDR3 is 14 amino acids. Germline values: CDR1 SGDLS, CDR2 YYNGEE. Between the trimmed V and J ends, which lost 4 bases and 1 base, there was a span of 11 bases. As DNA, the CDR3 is TGTGCCAGCAGCCCGGCGGGGAGGAACACTGAAGCTTTCTTT. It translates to CASSPAGRNTEAFF.

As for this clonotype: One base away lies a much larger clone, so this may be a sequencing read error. The CDR3 reads CASERGPAGGQETQYF. The DNA of the CDR3 is TGTGCCAGCGAAAGGGGCCCAGCGGGGGGCCAAGAGACCCAGTACTTC. V usage is TRBV2 and J usage is TRBJ2-5; TRBD2 aligns across 9 bases. Germline CDR1 SNHLY, CDR2 FYNNEI. V shed 8 bases, J shed 1 base, and the junction held 11 bases outside the gene matches. CDR3 size: 16 residues.

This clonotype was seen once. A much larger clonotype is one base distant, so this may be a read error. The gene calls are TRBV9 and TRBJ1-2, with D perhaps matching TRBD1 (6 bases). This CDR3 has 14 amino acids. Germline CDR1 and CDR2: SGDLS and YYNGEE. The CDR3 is CASSLRQASYGYAF. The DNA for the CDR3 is TGTGCCAGCAGCTTACGACAGGCTTCATATGGCTACGCCTTC.

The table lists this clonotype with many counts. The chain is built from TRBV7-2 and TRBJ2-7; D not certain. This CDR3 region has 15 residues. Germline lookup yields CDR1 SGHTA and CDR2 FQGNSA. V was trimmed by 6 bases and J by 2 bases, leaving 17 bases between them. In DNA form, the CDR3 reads TGTGCCAGCAGTGTACTCCCGGGCTACGCCTACGAGCAGTACTTC. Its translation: CASSVLPGYAYEQYF.

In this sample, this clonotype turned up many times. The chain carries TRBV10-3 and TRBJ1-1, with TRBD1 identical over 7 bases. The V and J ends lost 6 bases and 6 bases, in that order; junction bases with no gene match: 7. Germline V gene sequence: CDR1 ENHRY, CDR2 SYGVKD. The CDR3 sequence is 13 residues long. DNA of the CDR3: TGTGCCATCAGCGGGCAGGGGGGGGCTGAAGCTTTCTTT. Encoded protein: CAISGQGGAEAFF.